Below, 18 T cell receptor beta chains from the same sample are listed, as sequenced in a study of response to subunit inactivated influenza vaccine. TCRdb reprocessed the RT-PCR reads with MiXCR, giving one entry per CDR3 protein. The sample lists 700,000 to 800,000 distinct CDR3 sequences, less than 20% occurring once. Sample: PBMCs from blood, taken about 5 days after vaccination. The receptor set was obtained from a man in his fifties or sixties who received an inactivated influenza vaccine.

This clonotype appeared a few times. The chain links TRBV5-5 to TRBJ2-7; maybe TRBD2 (6 bases). Trimming pared 4 bases from V and 5 bases from J, leaving 19 bases between. CDR1 SGHKS and CDR2 YYEKEE come from the germline V gene (reference sequence). This CDR3 contains 15 residues. This CDR3 is CASSLDASRRDEQYF. As DNA, the CDR3 is TGTGCCAGCAGCCTAGATGCTAGCAGGAGGGACGAGCAGTACTTC.

This clonotype showed up just a few times. The chain couples TRBV3-1 to TRBJ2-7; no reliable D call. Germline CDR1 LGHDT, CDR2 YNNKEL (reference sequence). The V and J ends lost 5 bases and 6 bases respectively, with 8 bases between them. This CDR3 contains 11 residues. This CDR3 is CASSTYGEQYF. DNA for the CDR3: TGTGCCAGCAGCACGTACGGCGAGCAGTACTTC.

This clonotype was observed many times. The chain links TRBV29-1 to TRBJ1-1; D is unclear. V lost 5 bases to trimming and J lost 0 bases, with 1 base between them. Germline V gene data show CDR1 as SQVTM and CDR2 as ANQGSEA. The CDR3 runs to 10 residues. The CDR3 loop is CSVMNTEAFF. CDR3 DNA sequence: TGCAGCGTTATGAACACTGAAGCTTTCTTT. The variable domain in full, with the rest retrieved from reference TRBV29-1 and TRBJ1-1, is SAVISQKPSRDICQRGTSLTIQCQVDSQVTMMFWYRQQPGQSLTLIATANQGSEATYESGFVIDKFPISRPNLTFSTLTVSNMSPEDSSIYLCSVMNTEAFFGQGTRLTVV.

V is TRBV11-2 and J is TRBJ2-1; D is uncertain. Germline CDR1 SGHAT, CDR2 FQNNGV. CDR3 length: 17 amino acids. Trimming cost V 2 bases and J 8 bases, with 22 bases left between them. CDR3 residues: CASSLRVTSTSYDEQFF. CDR3 DNA: TGTGCCAGCAGCTTACGGGTCACTTCCACTTCCTATGATGAGCAGTTCTTC.

This clonotype has more than one count but fewer than ten. The rearrangement uses TRBV27 and TRBJ1-4; tentatively, D is TRBD1 (5 bases). Looked up from germline, CDR1 is MNHEY and CDR2 is SMNVEV (reference sequence). The CDR3 totals 18 residues. Trimming took 2 bases from V and 7 from J, leaving 23 bases between them. The CDR3 protein is CASSLRPAARGDREKLFF. For the CDR3, the DNA is TGTGCCAGCAGTTTAAGGCCGGCAGCGAGGGGCGACCGTGAAAAACTGTTTTTT.

This clonotype was recorded many times. The chain joins TRBV12-3 or TRBV12-4 to TRBJ1-1; the D is unclear. Trimming took 6 bases from V and 0 from J, leaving 5 bases between them. This CDR3 has 12 residues. The CDR3 coding sequence is TGTGCCAGCAGCCCATTGAACACTGAAGCTTTCTTT. Protein: CASSPLNTEAFF.

This clonotype was observed many times. J is TRBJ2-3 and V is TRBV24-1; the D gene could be TRBD1 or TRBD2 (5 bases each). The CDR3 covers 16 residues. Germline assignment: CDR1 KGHDR and CDR2 SFDVKD. Trimming took 4 bases from V and 2 from J, leaving 15 bases between them. CDR3 bases: TGTGCCACCAGTGAATGGGGACGGGAATCCACAGATACGCAGTATTTT. Residues: CATSEWGRESTDTQYF.

This clonotype was detected ten times or more. The rearrangement joins TRBV20-1 to TRBJ1-5, with D perhaps TRBD1 (6 bases). There are 13 residues in the CDR3. Germline V gene data show CDR1 as DFQATT and CDR2 as SNEGSKA (reference sequence). V shed 5 bases and J shed 0 bases, with 8 bases lying between them. The CDR3 loop reads CSAGTNSNQPQHF. CDR3 DNA: TGCAGTGCTGGGACAAATAGCAATCAGCCCCAGCATTTT.

J is TRBJ2-7 and V is TRBV4-3; D is perhaps TRBD1 (8 bases). There are 14 residues in the CDR3. Germline V lookup: CDR1 LGHNA, CDR2 YSLEER. Trimming left V 1 base short and J 6 bases short, with 13 bases between. For the CDR3, the DNA is TGCGCCAGCAGCCAAGCAACAGGGGGGGGCGAGCAGTACTTC. It specifies CASSQATGGGEQYF.

V and J are TRBV7-8 and TRBJ2-5; D is perhaps TRBD1 (6 bases). From germline, CDR1 is SGHVS and CDR2 FQNEAQ. The CDR3 length is 15 residues. V lost 3 bases to trimming and J lost 0 bases, with 11 bases between them. In nucleotides, the CDR3 is TGTGCCAGCAGCTTGACAGGCTGGTACCAAGAGACCCAGTACTTC. Residues: CASSLTGWYQETQYF.

This clonotype was seen a few times. The gene calls are TRBV28 and TRBJ2-2; D unclear. The CDR3 has 13 residues. Germline CDR1 is MDHEN and CDR2 is SYDVKM. The V and J ends lost 2 bases and 6 bases respectively, with 7 bases between them. The CDR3 here is CASSLSRPGELFF. Written as DNA, the CDR3 is TGTGCCAGCAGTTTAAGTAGACCCGGGGAGCTGTTTTTT.

The chain recombines TRBV5-1 with TRBJ2-3, with 9 bases that match TRBD2. The CDR3 is 16 amino acids. Per germline, CDR1 SGHRS and CDR2 YFSETQ. The V gene end was trimmed by 4 bases and the J gene end by 1 base; junction bases not matched to a gene: 7. This CDR3 reads CASSLGSGRGTDTQYF. The CDR3 DNA reads TGCGCCAGCAGCCTTGGTAGCGGGAGAGGCACAGATACGCAGTATTTT.

This clonotype was detected a few times. The J gene is TRBJ2-1, the V gene TRBV20-1, with 12 nucleotides matching TRBD2. This CDR3 spans 16 amino acids. The germline gives CDR1 DFQATT, CDR2 SNEGSKA (reference sequence). J lost 1 base, V lost 2 bases, and 3 bases had no gene match. The CDR3 loop reads CSARLTSGGSYNEQFF. The DNA for the CDR3 is TGCAGTGCTAGACTGACTAGCGGGGGTTCCTACAATGAGCAGTTCTTC.

The chain is built from TRBV20-1 and TRBJ2-7; D possibly matches TRBD1 or TRBD2 (5 bases each). Germline V CDR1 and CDR2: DFQATT, SNEGSKA (reference sequence). The V end was cut by 1 base, the J end by 4 bases, with 14 bases between. This CDR3 contains 14 residues. The CDR3 nucleotides read TGCAGTGCTAGAGTTTCCCAGGGCGGGTACGAGCAGTACTTC. Protein: CSARVSQGGYEQYF.

This clonotype was counted a few times. The V call is TRBV7-6, the J call TRBJ2-7; D could derive from TRBD1 or TRBD2 (5 bases each). The CDR3 length is 16 residues. Trimming removed 1 base from V and 3 bases from J, with 16 bases in between. Germline CDR1 SGHVS, CDR2 FNYEAQ. This CDR3 is CASSLDVRDVNYEQYF. The CDR3 nucleotides read TGTGCCAGCAGCTTAGACGTTCGGGACGTGAACTACGAGCAGTACTTC.

The table lists this clonotype with many counts. The genes are TRBV3-1 and TRBJ2-7; D ambiguous. V was shortened by 4 bases and J by 3 bases, with 10 bases between the two germline ends. The length of the CDR3 is 13 residues. Germline CDR1 reads LGHDT; CDR2 reads YNNKEL (reference sequence). CDR3 in DNA: TGTGCCAGCAGCCGTGGCCGTTACTACGAGCAGTACTTC. It yields the protein CASSRGRYYEQYF.

The chain is built from TRBV4-2 and TRBJ2-1, with 10 bases that match TRBD1. Germline V gives CDR1 LGHNA, CDR2 YNFKEQ. This CDR3 region has 15 residues. Losses at the gene ends were 4 bases for V and 5 bases for J; bases not matched to a gene: 5. In nucleotides, the CDR3 is TGTGCCAGCAGCCCCCTGGGACAGGGGAACAATGAGCAGTTCTTC. Protein sequence: CASSPLGQGNNEQFF.

This clonotype was detected many times. CDR3 region: CSVSGSGSSYNEQFF. The CDR3 bases are TGCAGCGTTTCGGGTAGCGGGAGCTCCTACAATGAGCAGTTCTTC. The rearrangement links TRBV29-1 to TRBJ2-1; 9 positions match TRBD2. CDR1 SQVTM and CDR2 ANQGSEA come from the germline V gene. With 5 bases clipped from V and 0 bases from J, the junction kept 5 bases outside the gene matches. The CDR3 totals 15 residues.